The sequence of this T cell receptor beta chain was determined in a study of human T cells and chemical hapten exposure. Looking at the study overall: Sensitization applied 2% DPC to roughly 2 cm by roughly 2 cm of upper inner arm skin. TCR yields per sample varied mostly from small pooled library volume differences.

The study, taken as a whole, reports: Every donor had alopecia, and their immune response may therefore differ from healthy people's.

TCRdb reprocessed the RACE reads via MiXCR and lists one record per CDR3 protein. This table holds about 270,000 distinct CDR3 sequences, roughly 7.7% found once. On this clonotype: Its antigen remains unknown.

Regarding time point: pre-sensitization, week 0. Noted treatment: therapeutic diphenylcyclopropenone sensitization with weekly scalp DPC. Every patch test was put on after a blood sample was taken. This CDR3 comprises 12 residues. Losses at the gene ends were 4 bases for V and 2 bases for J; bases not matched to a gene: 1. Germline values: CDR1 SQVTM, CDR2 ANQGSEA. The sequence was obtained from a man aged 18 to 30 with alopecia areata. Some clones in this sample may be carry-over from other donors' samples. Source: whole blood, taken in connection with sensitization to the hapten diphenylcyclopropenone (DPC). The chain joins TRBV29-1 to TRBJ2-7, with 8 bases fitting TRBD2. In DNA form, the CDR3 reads TGCAGCGTTGTAGCGGGGACCTACGAGCAGTACTTC. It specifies CSVVAGTYEQYF.